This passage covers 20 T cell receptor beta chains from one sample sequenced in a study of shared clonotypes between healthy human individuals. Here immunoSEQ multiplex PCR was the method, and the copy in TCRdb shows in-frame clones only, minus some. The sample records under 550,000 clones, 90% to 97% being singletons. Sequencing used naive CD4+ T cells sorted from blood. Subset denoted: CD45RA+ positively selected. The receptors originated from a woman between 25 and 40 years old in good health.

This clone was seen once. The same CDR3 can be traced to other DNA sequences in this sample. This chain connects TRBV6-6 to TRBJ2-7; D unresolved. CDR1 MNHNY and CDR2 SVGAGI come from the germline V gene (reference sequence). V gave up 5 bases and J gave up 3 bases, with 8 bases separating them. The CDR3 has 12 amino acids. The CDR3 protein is CASSPGSYEQYF. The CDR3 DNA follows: TGTGCCAGCAGTCCGGGTAGCTACGAGCAGTACTTC.

In DNA form, the CDR3 reads TGTGCCAGCAGCCTCGCTAGCGGGTTTTCCAATGAGCAGTTCTTC. Protein product: CASSLASGFSNEQFF. The chain carries TRBV5-6 and TRBJ2-1; the match to TRBD2 covers 8 bases. The CDR3 consists of 15 residues. Germline V gives CDR1 SGHDT, CDR2 YYEEEE. V shed 4 bases, J shed 6 bases, and the junction held 9 bases outside the gene matches.

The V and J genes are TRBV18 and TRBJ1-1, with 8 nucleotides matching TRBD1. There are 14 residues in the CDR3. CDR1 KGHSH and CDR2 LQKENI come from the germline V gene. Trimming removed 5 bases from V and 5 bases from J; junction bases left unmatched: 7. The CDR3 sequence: CASSSRQGSTEAFF. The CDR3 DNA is TGTGCCAGCTCATCTAGACAGGGGAGTACTGAAGCTTTCTTT.

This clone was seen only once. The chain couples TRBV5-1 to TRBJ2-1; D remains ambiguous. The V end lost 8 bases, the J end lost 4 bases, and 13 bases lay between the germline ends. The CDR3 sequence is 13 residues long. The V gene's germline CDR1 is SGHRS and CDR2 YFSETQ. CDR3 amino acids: CASVGSSYNEQFF. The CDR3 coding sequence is TGCGCCAGTGTGGGTAGCTCTTACAATGAGCAGTTCTTC.

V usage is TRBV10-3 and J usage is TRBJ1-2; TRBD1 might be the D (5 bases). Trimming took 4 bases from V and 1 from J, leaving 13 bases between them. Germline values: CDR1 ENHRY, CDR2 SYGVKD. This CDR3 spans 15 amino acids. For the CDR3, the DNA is TGTGCCATCAGTGGCCGGGACCGCCTTAACTATGGCTACACCTTC. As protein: CAISGRDRLNYGYTF.

CDR3 loop: CASSLTGGGQPQHF. In nucleotides, the CDR3 is TGTGCCAGTAGCCTCACAGGGGGAGGTCAGCCCCAGCATTTT. The V call is TRBV19, the J call TRBJ1-5; 8 nucleotides line up with TRBD1. CDR3 size: 14 residues. Germline V lookup: CDR1 LNHDA, CDR2 SQIVND (reference sequence). V was clipped by 6 bases and J by 6 bases; unmatched bases: 7.

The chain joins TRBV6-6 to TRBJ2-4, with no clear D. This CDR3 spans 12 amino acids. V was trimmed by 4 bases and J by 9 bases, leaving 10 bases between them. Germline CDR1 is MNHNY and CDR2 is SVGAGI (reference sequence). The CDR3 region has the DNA TGTGCCAGCAGTTCTGACGGTGGCATTCAGTACTTC. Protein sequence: CASSSDGGIQYF.

CDR3 sequence: CASSSWGYAYEQYF. The CDR3 region has the DNA TGTGCCAGCAGCTCGTGGGGATACGCCTACGAGCAGTACTTC. The V and J genes are TRBV5-6 and TRBJ2-7; D is unresolved. Trimming removed 3 bases from V and 2 bases from J, with 12 bases in between. The CDR3 is 14 residues long. In germline, CDR1 is SGHDT, CDR2 YYEEEE.

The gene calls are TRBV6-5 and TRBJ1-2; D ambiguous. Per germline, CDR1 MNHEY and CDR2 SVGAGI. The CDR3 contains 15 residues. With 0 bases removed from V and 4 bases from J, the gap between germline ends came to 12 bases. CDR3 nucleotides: TGTGCCAGCAGTTACTCGCCCTCCCTCGGCTATGGCTACACCTTC. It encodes CASSYSPSLGYGYTF.

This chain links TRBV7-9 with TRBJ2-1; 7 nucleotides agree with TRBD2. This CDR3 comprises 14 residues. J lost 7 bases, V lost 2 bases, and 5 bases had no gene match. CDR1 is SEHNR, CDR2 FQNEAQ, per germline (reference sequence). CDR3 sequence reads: CASSLRGRYNEQFF. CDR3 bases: TGTGCCAGCAGCTTACGCGGGAGATATAATGAGCAGTTCTTC.

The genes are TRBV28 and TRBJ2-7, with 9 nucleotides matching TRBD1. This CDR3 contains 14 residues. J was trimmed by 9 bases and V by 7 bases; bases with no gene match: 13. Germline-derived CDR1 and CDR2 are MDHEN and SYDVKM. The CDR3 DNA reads TGTGCCAGCACCGTAGGGACAGGGCTTGGTTGGCAGTACTTC. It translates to CASTVGTGLGWQYF.

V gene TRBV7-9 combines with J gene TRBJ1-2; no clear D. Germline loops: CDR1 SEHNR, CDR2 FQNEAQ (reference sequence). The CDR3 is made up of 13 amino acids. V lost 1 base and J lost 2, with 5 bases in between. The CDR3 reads CASSLGGNYGYTF. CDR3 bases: TGTGCCAGCAGCTTAGGAGGCAACTATGGCTACACCTTC.

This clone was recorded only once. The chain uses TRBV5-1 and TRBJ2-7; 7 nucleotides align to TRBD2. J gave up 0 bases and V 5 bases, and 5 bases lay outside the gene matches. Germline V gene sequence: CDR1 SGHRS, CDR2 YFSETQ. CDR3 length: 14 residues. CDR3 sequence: CASRLGRDSYEQYF. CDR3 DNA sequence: TGCGCCAGCAGGTTAGGGAGGGACTCCTACGAGCAGTACTTC.

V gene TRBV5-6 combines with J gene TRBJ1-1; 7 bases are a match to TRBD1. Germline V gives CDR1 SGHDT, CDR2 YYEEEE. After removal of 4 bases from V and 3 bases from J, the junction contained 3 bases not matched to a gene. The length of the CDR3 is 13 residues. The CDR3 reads CASSQGVHTEAFF. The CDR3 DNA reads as TGTGCCAGCAGCCAGGGGGTACACACTGAAGCTTTCTTT.

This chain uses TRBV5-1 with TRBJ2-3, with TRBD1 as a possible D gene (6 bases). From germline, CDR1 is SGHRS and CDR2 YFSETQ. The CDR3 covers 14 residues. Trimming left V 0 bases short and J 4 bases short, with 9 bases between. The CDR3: CASSLDRQADTQYF. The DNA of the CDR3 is TGCGCCAGCAGCTTGGATCGACAGGCAGATACGCAGTATTTT.

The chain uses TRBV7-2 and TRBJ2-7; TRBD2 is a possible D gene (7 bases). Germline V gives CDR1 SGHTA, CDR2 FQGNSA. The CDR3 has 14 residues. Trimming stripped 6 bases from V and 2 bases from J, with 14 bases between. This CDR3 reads CASRGGQSPYEQYF. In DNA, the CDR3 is TGTGCCAGCAGGGGGGGGCAGTCTCCCTACGAGCAGTACTTC.

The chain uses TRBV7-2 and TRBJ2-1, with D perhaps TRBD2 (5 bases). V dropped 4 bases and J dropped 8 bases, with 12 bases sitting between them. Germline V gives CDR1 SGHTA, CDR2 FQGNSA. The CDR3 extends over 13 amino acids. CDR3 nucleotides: TGTGCCAGCAGCTGGGCGGGTATAGATGAGCAGTTCTTC. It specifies CASSWAGIDEQFF.

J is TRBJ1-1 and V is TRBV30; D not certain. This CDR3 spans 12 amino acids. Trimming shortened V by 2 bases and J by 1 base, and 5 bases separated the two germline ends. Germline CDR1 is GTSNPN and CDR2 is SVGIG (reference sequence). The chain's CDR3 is CAWSFGNTEAFF. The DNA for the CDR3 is TGTGCCTGGAGTTTCGGGAACACTGAAGCTTTCTTT. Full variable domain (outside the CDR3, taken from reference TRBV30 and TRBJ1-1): SQTIHQWPATLVQPVGSPLSLECTVEGTSNPNLYWYRQAAGRGLQLLFYSVGIGQISSEVPQNLSASRPQDRQFILSSKKLLLSDSGFYLCAWSFGNTEAFFGQGTRLTVV.

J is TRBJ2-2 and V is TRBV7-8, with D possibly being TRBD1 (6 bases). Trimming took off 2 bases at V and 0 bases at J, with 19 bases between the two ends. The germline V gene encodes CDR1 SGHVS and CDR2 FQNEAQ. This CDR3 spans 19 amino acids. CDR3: CASSLNWVRDKTNTGELFF. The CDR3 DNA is TGTGCCAGCAGCTTAAACTGGGTGAGGGACAAAACGAACACCGGGGAGCTGTTTTTT.

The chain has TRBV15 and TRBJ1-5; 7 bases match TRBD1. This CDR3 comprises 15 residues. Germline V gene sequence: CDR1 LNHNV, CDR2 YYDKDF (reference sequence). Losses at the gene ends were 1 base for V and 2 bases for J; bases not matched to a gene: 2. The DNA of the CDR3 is TGTGCCACCAGCAGAGGGGGACAGCGCAATCAGCCCCAGCATTTT. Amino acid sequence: CATSRGGQRNQPQHF. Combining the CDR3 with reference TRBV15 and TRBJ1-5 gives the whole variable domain DAMVIQNPRYQVTQFGKPVTLSCSQTLNHNVMYWYQQKSSQAPKLLFHYYDKDFNNEADTPDNFQSRRPNTSFCFLDIRSPGLGDTAMYLCATSRGGQRNQPQHFGDGTRLSIL.